The clone carrying this TCR beta chain occurred a few times. The antigen is not known. These data originate in a study of cytomegalovirus exposure and HLA in healthy donors. 13 Jbeta primers and 60 Vbeta primers were used for the PCR. Sequencing used immunoSEQ multiplex PCR; TCRdb keeps in-frame clones, though not all of them. The repertoire has around 220,000 clones, under 80% of them found once; the top ten carry 0.22%. Whole-study results and caveats: No immune exposure information besides CMV serostatus was available.

The CDR3 length is 12 residues. The germline gives CDR1 LGHNA, CDR2 YNFKEQ. V lost 1 base and J lost 6, with 6 bases in between. Material for sequencing was PBMCs. This chain links TRBV4-2 with TRBJ1-1, with D hard to call. This TCR derives from a girl aged 2 to 10 in good health and CMV-seronegative. CDR3 region: CASSQVGAEAFF. The DNA for the CDR3 is TGTGCCAGCAGCCAAGTTGGAGCTGAAGCTTTCTTT.